Included here is one T cell receptor beta chain sequence, with context. Its matching antigen is unknown. The sample originates from a study of T-cell reconstitution after alpha-beta-depleted transplantation in children. Unique molecular identifiers featured in how the TCRbeta library was prepared. Each CDR3 protein is one row after TCRdb ran MiXCR on the PCR reads. The repertoire holds approximately 130,000 distinct CDR3 sequences, with approximately 8.7% as singletons. Study-wide points: Counts and diversity of T cells one year after transplant came mostly from newly produced T cells. Reported findings indicate that, about two months after transplant, alpha-beta T cells came from several hundred expanded clones, which were derived from non-depleted graft cells.

Trimming removed 1 base at V and 10 bases at J, with 13 bases between. The CDR3 covers 14 residues. CDR1 LGHDT and CDR2 YNNKEL come from the germline V gene (reference sequence). Sequencing was performed on PBMCs, mostly from graft donor cells, taken 180 days after TCRalphabeta/CD19-depleted stem cell transplant. This chain connects TRBV3-1 to TRBJ1-4, with a weak D call TRBD1 (6 bases). The receptor comes from a girl less than two years old who had a stem cell transplant for combined immunodeficiency, so the T cells may come from the graft donor. CDR3 nucleotide sequence: TGTGCCAGCAGCCAAGGGGAGACAGGCGGAAAACTGTTTTTT. It yields the protein CASSQGETGGKLFF.